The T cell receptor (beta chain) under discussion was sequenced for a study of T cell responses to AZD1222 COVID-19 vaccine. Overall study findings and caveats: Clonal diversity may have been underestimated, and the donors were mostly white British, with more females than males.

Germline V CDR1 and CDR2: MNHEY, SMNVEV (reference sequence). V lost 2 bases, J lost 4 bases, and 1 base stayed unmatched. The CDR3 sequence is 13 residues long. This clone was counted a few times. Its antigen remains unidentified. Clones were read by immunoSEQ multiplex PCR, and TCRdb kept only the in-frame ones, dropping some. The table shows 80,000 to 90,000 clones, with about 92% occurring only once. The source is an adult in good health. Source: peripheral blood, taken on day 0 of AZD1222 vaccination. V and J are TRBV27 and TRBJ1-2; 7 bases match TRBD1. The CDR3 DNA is TGTGCCAGCAGTTTAGGGACAGCCTATGGCTACACCTTC. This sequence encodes CASSLGTAYGYTF.